This T cell receptor beta chain originates from a study of CD8+ T cells in alopecia areata. CDR1 and CDR2 (germline): WSHSY, SAAADI. The CDR3 has 14 amino acids. V shed 7 bases and J shed 3 bases, with 15 bases lying between them. Treatment defined: oral pan-JAK inhibitor, 5-10 mg twice daily. Peripheral blood and lesional scalp punch biopsies were taken from alopecia areata patients. Reverse transcribed after extraction, RNA yielded cDNA as the sequencing template. Sequenced by immunoSEQ multiplex PCR; TCRdb stores in-frame clones only, minus some. The sample consists of about 220,000 clones, more than 45% of them appearing once.

The sample was CD4+ T cells sorted from blood, taken at week 4, from a patient treated with tofacitinib. This rearrangement joins TRBV10-2 to TRBJ1-1; D is unclear. The TCR originated in a human donor with alopecia areata. CDR3 coding DNA: TGCGCCAGCATGCTGGTAGGCTCCGACACTGAAGCTTTCTTT. Translating gives CASMLVGSDTEAFF.